These T cell receptor beta chains were read from a single sample in a study of cytomegalovirus exposure and HLA in healthy donors. The repertoire was sequenced with immunoSEQ multiplex PCR; TCRdb's copy has only in-frame clones and lacks some. The sample lists some 140,000 clones, 65% to 85% occurring once. Sequenced: PBMCs. The receptors were gathered from a man aged 18 to 30 in good health and CMV-seronegative. The CDR3 runs from the conserved cysteine through the conserved F or W. The D gene is left open where the match is weak. Only some rows state a clone size, as once, few, many or a class for expanded clones.

j_gene: TRBJ1-4; abundance: NA; v_gene: TRBV19; d_gene: TRBD1; len: 15; CDR3aa: CASSTIQGAREKLFF; CDR3nt: TGTGCCAGTAGTACCATACAGGGGGCTCGTGAAAAACTGTTTTTT
j_gene: TRBJ1-1; abundance: NA; v_gene: TRBV5-8; d_gene: NA; len: 13; CDR3aa: CASSLGSITEAFF; CDR3nt: TGTGCCAGCAGCTTGGGTAGTATCACTGAAGCTTTCTTT
j_gene: TRBJ1-2; abundance: NA; v_gene: TRBV7-9; d_gene: TRBD1; len: 16; CDR3aa: CASLRLRGQGGNGYTF; CDR3nt: TGTGCCAGCCTAAGATTGAGGGGACAGGGGGGAAATGGCTACACCTTC
j_gene: TRBJ1-2; abundance: NA; v_gene: TRBV20-1; d_gene: NA; len: 9; CDR3aa: CSASRLRSF; CDR3nt: TGCAGTGCCTCCCGACTGCGTTCCTTC
j_gene: TRBJ1-1; abundance: few; v_gene: TRBV6-5; d_gene: NA; len: 15; CDR3aa: CASSYSNRLNTEAFF; CDR3nt: TGTGCCAGCAGTTACAGTAACAGGTTGAACACTGAAGCTTTCTTT
j_gene: TRBJ2-6; abundance: NA; v_gene: TRBV6-4; d_gene: NA; len: 17; CDR3aa: CASSDRGGISGANVLTF; CDR3nt: TGTGCCAGCAGTGACAGGGGCGGAATCTCTGGGGCCAACGTCCTGACTTTC
j_gene: TRBJ1-1; abundance: NA; v_gene: TRBV6-1; d_gene: NA; len: 15; CDR3aa: CASSDPPGMNTEAFF; CDR3nt: TGTGCCAGCAGTGATCCTCCAGGGATGAACACTGAAGCTTTCTTT
j_gene: TRBJ1-4; abundance: NA; v_gene: TRBV5-4; d_gene: TRBD1; len: 14; CDR3aa: CASSLQGASEKLFF; CDR3nt: TGTGCCAGCAGCCTACAGGGGGCGTCTGAAAAACTGTTTTTT
j_gene: TRBJ1-6; abundance: NA; v_gene: TRBV2; d_gene: NA; len: 15; CDR3aa: CASSRGLARDSPLHF; CDR3nt: TGTGCCAGCAGCCGGGGACTTGCGCGGGATTCACCCCTCCACTTT
j_gene: TRBJ2-7; abundance: NA; v_gene: TRBV7-9; d_gene: NA; len: 12; CDR3aa: CASSLTPYEQYF; CDR3nt: TGTGCCAGCAGCTTAACTCCCTACGAGCAGTACTTC
j_gene: TRBJ2-5; abundance: NA; v_gene: TRBV7-2; d_gene: NA; len: 15; CDR3aa: CASSFGIRDQETQYF; CDR3nt: TGTGCCAGCAGCTTCGGGATTCGGGACCAAGAGACCCAGTACTTC
j_gene: TRBJ2-2; abundance: NA; v_gene: TRBV7-2; d_gene: TRBD2; len: 16; CDR3aa: CASSIKRGGNTGELFF; CDR3nt: TGTGCCAGCAGTATTAAGCGGGGGGGGAACACCGGGGAGCTGTTTTTT
j_gene: TRBJ1-2; abundance: NA; v_gene: TRBV21-1; d_gene: NA; len: 19; CDR3aa: CASSKLGGQGLRIPYGYTF; CDR3nt: TGTGCCAGCAGCAAATTGGGGGGGCAGGGGCTTAGAATCCCCTATGGCTACACCTTC
j_gene: TRBJ1-1; abundance: few; v_gene: TRBV6-1; d_gene: NA; len: 15; CDR3aa: CASSDDVGGQNEAFF; CDR3nt: TGTGCCAGCAGTGATGACGTAGGCGGCCAAAACGAAGCTTTCTTT
j_gene: TRBJ1-1; abundance: NA; v_gene: TRBV2; d_gene: TRBD1; len: 14; CDR3aa: CASRLGNLRDRSFF; CDR3nt: TGTGCCAGCAGGCTGGGAAATCTCCGGGACAGGAGTTTCTTT
j_gene: TRBJ2-6; abundance: NA; v_gene: TRBV6-4; d_gene: NA; len: 15; CDR3aa: CASSDSFSGANVLTF; CDR3nt: TGTGCCAGCAGTGACTCATTCTCTGGGGCCAACGTCTTGACTTTC
j_gene: TRBJ2-1; abundance: NA; v_gene: TRBV19; d_gene: NA; len: 13; CDR3aa: CASSMLRNNEQFF; CDR3nt: TGTGCCAGTAGTATGCTCAGGAACAATGAGCAGTTCTTC
j_gene: TRBJ1-5; abundance: NA; v_gene: TRBV18; d_gene: TRBD1; len: 15; CDR3aa: CASSPGQGIDQPQHF; CDR3nt: TGTGCCAGCTCACCAGGACAGGGGATAGATCAGCCCCAGCATTTT
j_gene: TRBJ2-3; abundance: NA; v_gene: TRBV2; d_gene: TRBD2; len: 18; CDR3aa: CASSAVGLAAPLTDTQYF; CDR3nt: TGTGCCAGCAGTGCCGTAGGACTAGCGGCCCCCCTCACAGATACGCAGTATTTT